The 3 T cell receptor beta chains presented below share a single source sample, sequenced in a study of shared clonotypes between healthy human individuals. Here immunoSEQ multiplex PCR was the method, and the copy in TCRdb shows in-frame clones only, minus some. This sample has some 1.1 million clones, with approximately 77% found just once. The sequenced sample consisted of memory CD4+ T cells from PBMCs. Subset meaning: CD45RA-negative fraction. These TCRs come from a man between 18 and 35 years old in good health. Some clones in this sample may be carry-over from other donors' samples.

This chain uses TRBV28 with TRBJ2-1; TRBD2 aligns across 7 bases. The CDR3 is 15 residues long. Germline CDR1 reads MDHEN; CDR2 reads SYDVKM. J lost 9 bases, V lost 4 bases, and 12 bases had no gene match. The CDR3 sequence: CASSSLGGGPGEQFF. The CDR3 bases are TGTGCCAGCAGTTCCTTGGGGGGAGGGCCCGGTGAGCAGTTCTTC.

This clone was seen a few times. The rearrangement joins TRBV28 to TRBJ1-5; tentatively, D is TRBD1 (5 bases). This CDR3 comprises 17 residues. Trimming removed 7 bases from V and 2 bases from J, with 21 bases in between. In germline, CDR1 is MDHEN, CDR2 SYDVKM. The CDR3 region has the DNA TGTGCCAGCACCCCCGGACGGGGGGGTGGGGGCAATCAGCCCCAGCATTTT. This sequence encodes CASTPGRGGGGNQPQHF.

The sample holds a few counts of this clone. J is TRBJ1-5 and V is TRBV6-5, with 7 bases aligning to TRBD1. From germline, CDR1 is MNHEY and CDR2 SVGAGI. The CDR3 is made up of 13 amino acids. V was pared by 6 bases and J by 4 bases, with 3 bases of the junction left unmatched. CDR3 region: CASRWDRNQPQHF. The CDR3 bases are TGTGCCAGCAGATGGGACAGAAATCAGCCCCAGCATTTT.